Listed here are 30 T cell receptor beta chains from one sample, sequenced in a study of blood T cells in healthy people across ages. PCR was performed a second time for about 7 to 11 cycles using a sample-barcoded 5' primer and a J-beta primer mix. MiXCR was run by TCRdb on the 5' RACE reads, yielding one entry per CDR3 protein. The sample has 450,000 to 700,000 distinct CDR3 sequences; roughly 29% are singletons. Sequenced sample: blood. These receptors were obtained from a woman in her seventies in good health.

Only a few counts were recorded for this clonotype. The V and J genes are TRBV12-3 or TRBV12-4 and TRBJ2-6, with a weak D call TRBD1 (5 bases). This CDR3 is built from 17 residues. Trimming removed 4 bases at V and 0 bases at J, with 13 bases between. CDR3: CASSSFWGNSGANVLTF. The CDR3, as DNA: TGTGCCAGCAGTTCATTCTGGGGCAACTCTGGGGCCAACGTCCTGACTTTC.

This clonotype has a handful of counts. The rearrangement uses TRBV20-1 and TRBJ1-2, with D maybe TRBD1 (6 bases). CDR1 is DFQATT, CDR2 SNEGSKA, per germline (reference sequence). The V end was cut by 0 bases, the J end by 3 bases, with 8 bases between. This CDR3 region has 13 residues. CDR3 coding DNA: TGCAGTGCTAGAGAGGGGGGCTACTATGGCTACACCTTC. This encodes CSAREGGYYGYTF.

This chain uses TRBV19 with TRBJ2-5, with 7 bases identical to TRBD1. Germline assignment: CDR1 LNHDA and CDR2 SQIVND (reference sequence). This CDR3 is built from 16 residues. With V trimmed by 5 bases and J by 1 base, 10 bases remained unmatched. CDR3 sequence (DNA): TGTGCCAGTAGTTCGGGACAGCGGCAAATCCAAGAGACCCAGTACTTC. As protein: CASSSGQRQIQETQYF. The full variable domain, with the rest looked up from reference TRBV19 and TRBJ2-5, is DGGITQSPKYLFRKEGQNVTLSCEQNLNHDAMYWYRQDPGQGLRLIYYSQIVNDFQKGDIAEGYSVSREKKESFPLTVTSAQKNPTAFYLCASSSGQRQIQETQYFGPGTRLLVL.

J is TRBJ1-4 and V is TRBV29-1; D not resolved. This CDR3 is 13 amino acids long. V lost 7 bases, J lost 10 bases, and 19 bases lay in between. Germline loops: CDR1 SQVTM, CDR2 ANQGSEA. The chain's CDR3 is CSAAISGWGKLFF. The DNA of the CDR3 is TGCAGCGCTGCGATCAGTGGGTGGGGAAAACTGTTTTTT.

This clonotype came up a few times. The V and J genes are TRBV7-2 and TRBJ2-1, with D unresolved. Trimming stripped 5 bases from V and 5 bases from J, with 13 bases between. The length of the CDR3 is 14 residues. CDR1 is SGHTA, CDR2 FQGNSA, per germline. The CDR3: CASSPMGIDNEQFF. CDR3 coding DNA: TGTGCCAGCAGCCCCATGGGTATAGACAATGAGCAGTTCTTC.

This clonotype occurred a few times. This sequence joins TRBV7-2 and TRBJ2-5; no reliable D call. The germline V gene has CDR1 SGHTA and CDR2 FQGNSA. The ends were cut back, 3 bases at V and 1 base at J, with 9 bases in the middle. The CDR3 sequence is 14 residues long. CDR3 bases: TGTGCCAGCAGCTTTTTTATGGGCCAAGAGACCCAGTACTTC. This gives the protein CASSFFMGQETQYF.

This clonotype was seen a few times. The rearrangement uses TRBV7-8 and TRBJ1-3; the match to TRBD1 covers 7 bases. CDR3 length: 14 residues. Germline V CDR1 and CDR2: SGHVS, FQNEAQ. Trimming took 1 base from V and 7 from J; bases not matched to a gene: 4. CDR3 nucleotides: TGTGCCAGCAGCTTAGGATCCAGGGGGAACACCATATATTTT. Amino acids: CASSLGSRGNTIYF.

This clonotype was counted a few times. This chain joins TRBV29-1 and TRBJ1-2, with TRBD1 as a possible D gene (6 bases). Germline lookup yields CDR1 SQVTM and CDR2 ANQGSEA. The length of the CDR3 is 12 residues. The ends were cut back, 6 bases at V and 7 bases at J, with 15 bases in the middle. This CDR3 reads CSVRGSVGGYTF. The CDR3 DNA reads TGCAGCGTCAGGGGTTCTGTTGGTGGCTACACCTTC. Full variable domain (rest looked up from reference TRBV29-1 and TRBJ1-2): SAVISQKPSRDICQRGTSLTIQCQVDSQVTMMFWYRQQPGQSLTLIATANQGSEATYESGFVIDKFPISRPNLTFSTLTVSNMSPEDSSIYLCSVRGSVGGYTFGSGTRLTVV.

The rearrangement uses TRBV7-2 and TRBJ2-7, with 7 bases fitting TRBD2. Germline V gene sequence: CDR1 SGHTA, CDR2 FQGNSA. The CDR3 has 15 amino acids. J gave up 3 bases and V 5 bases, and 10 bases lay outside the gene matches. The DNA of the CDR3 is TGTGCCAGCAGCCCGAGCGGGGCATCGGGCTACGAGCAGTACTTC. Its protein product is CASSPSGASGYEQYF.

The table lists this clonotype with a few counts. The rearrangement links TRBV12-3 or TRBV12-4 to TRBJ2-7; 9 bases fit TRBD1. J was trimmed by 4 bases and V by 6 bases; bases with no gene match: 4. The CDR3 consists of 13 residues. The CDR3 nucleotides read TGTGCCAGCAGAACAGGGGGCAGGTACGAGCAGTACTTC. Protein sequence: CASRTGGRYEQYF.

The chain has TRBV2 and TRBJ2-6; maybe TRBD2 (6 bases). The CDR3 has 16 amino acids. From germline, CDR1 is SNHLY and CDR2 FYNNEI. V shed 4 bases and J shed 0 bases, with 10 bases lying between them. The chain's CDR3 is CASSGHGGSGANVLTF. The DNA of the CDR3 is TGTGCCAGCAGTGGGCACGGGGGCTCTGGGGCCAACGTCCTGACTTTC.

CDR3 residues: CASSLIGSVEKAKNIQYF. The CDR3 DNA sequence: TGTGCCAGCAGTTTAATCGGGAGCGTTGAGAAAGCCAAAAACATTCAGTACTTC. The V gene is TRBV12-3 or TRBV12-4, the J gene TRBJ2-4, with D possibly matching TRBD2 (6 bases). The CDR3 sequence is 18 residues long. V was pared by 2 bases and J by 0 bases, with 17 bases between.

The rearrangement links TRBV3-1 to TRBJ2-7; tentatively, D is TRBD2 (5 bases). The J call may be incorrect, as the DNA end agrees better with TRBJ2-1. This CDR3 region has 16 residues. Germline V CDR1 and CDR2: LGHDT, YNNKEL (reference sequence). This CDR3 reads CASSPRPGLAANEQFF. Here the CDR3 DNA reads TGTGCCAGCAGCCCCCGCCCCGGGCTAGCAGCGAATGAGCAGTTCTTC.

The chain links TRBV7-9 to TRBJ1-2; 7 bases are shared with TRBD1. The CDR3 spans 14 residues. Germline V gene data show CDR1 as SEHNR and CDR2 as FQNEAQ (reference sequence). V was clipped by 5 bases and J by 3 bases; unmatched bases: 6. For the CDR3, the DNA is TGTGCCAGCAGCGCGACCGGGACAGACTATGGCTACACCTTC. This gives the protein CASSATGTDYGYTF.

About this clonotype itself: This CDR3 is missing its conserved last phenylalanine or tryptophan, likely due to a read error. V gene TRBV4-1 combines with J gene TRBJ2-5; 11 positions agree with TRBD2. The V and J ends lost 3 bases and 2 bases, in that order; junction bases with no gene match: 5. The CDR3 is 16 residues long. CDR1 MGHRA and CDR2 YSYEKL come from the germline V gene. The CDR3 DNA reads TGCGCCAGCAGCCAGGCGACTAGCGGGGCTCAAGAGACCCAGTACCTC. Translated: CASSQATSGAQETQYL.

This rearrangement joins TRBV29-1 to TRBJ2-1; 9 nucleotides line up with TRBD1. The J call is in doubt because the DNA end fits TRBJ2-5 better. The CDR3 totals 16 residues. CDR1 is SQVTM and CDR2 is ANQGSEA in the germline V gene. CDR3 in DNA: TGCAGCGTTGGAGGGGGGACAGGGAGGGGGCTAGAGACCCAGTACTTC. It codes for CSVGGGTGRGLETQYF.

The chain recombines TRBV28 with TRBJ1-1, with D hard to call. The CDR3 covers 14 residues. Germline V gene sequence: CDR1 MDHEN, CDR2 SYDVKM. V was clipped by 1 base and J by 2 bases, with 8 bases between them. CDR3 DNA sequence: TGTGCCAGCAGTTTATTGCGGCCTAACACTGAAGCTTTCTTT. Protein: CASSLLRPNTEAFF.

This clonotype is a singleton in its sample. The CDR3: CASSAGGKQYF. The DNA of the CDR3 is TGTGCCAGCAGCGCGGGGGGGAAGCAGTACTTC. The rearrangement uses TRBV3-1 and TRBJ2-7; 9 bases line up with TRBD2. The CDR3 runs to 11 residues. The V gene end was trimmed by 5 bases and the J gene end by 8 bases; junction bases not matched to a gene: 1. Germline CDR1 is LGHDT and CDR2 is YNNKEL (reference sequence).

The V and J genes are TRBV20-1 and TRBJ1-4; TRBD1 agrees at 11 bases. The germline V gene encodes CDR1 DFQATT and CDR2 SNEGSKA (reference sequence). The CDR3 consists of 13 residues. Trimming removed 5 bases from V and 8 bases from J; junction bases left unmatched: 4. The CDR3 is CSAWTGGREKLFF. In DNA, the CDR3 is TGCAGTGCTTGGACAGGGGGCAGAGAAAAACTGTTTTTT.

V and J are TRBV7-6 and TRBJ2-2, with D perhaps being TRBD1 or TRBD2 (6 bases each). This CDR3 contains 16 residues. Germline V gene lookup returns CDR1 SGHVS and CDR2 FNYEAQ. Trimming shortened V by 2 bases and J by 5 bases, and 15 bases separated the two germline ends. The CDR3 sequence: CASSLTQGLGTGELFF. Here the CDR3 DNA reads TGTGCCAGCAGCTTAACACAGGGACTTGGGACCGGGGAGCTGTTTTTT.

This clonotype occurred a few times. The chain uses TRBV5-1 and TRBJ1-1; weak D call: TRBD1 (5 bases). V was clipped by 4 bases and J by 1 base, with 14 bases between them. The CDR3 runs to 15 residues. Germline CDR1 reads SGHRS; CDR2 reads YFSETQ. The CDR3: CASSGREGSNTEAFF. The CDR3 DNA follows: TGCGCCAGCAGCGGCAGGGAGGGATCGAACACTGAAGCTTTCTTT.

This clonotype has just a few counts. V gene TRBV9 combines with J gene TRBJ2-3; no reliable D call. Germline loops: CDR1 SGDLS, CDR2 YYNGEE. The CDR3 has 14 amino acids. V was clipped by 4 bases and J by 6 bases, with 15 bases between them. The CDR3 loop is CASSPSQGQDTQYF. The CDR3 DNA is TGTGCCAGCAGCCCTTCACAAGGGCAGGATACGCAGTATTTT.

The chain couples TRBV25-1 to TRBJ2-5, with TRBD2 identical over 14 bases. Germline trimming cut 1 base from V and 5 bases from J; bases unmatched to any gene: 6. This CDR3 is 17 amino acids long. CDR1 and CDR2 (germline): MGHDK, SYGVNS. CDR3 in amino acids: CASSESTSGGARETQYF. CDR3 DNA: TGTGCCAGCAGTGAATCGACTAGCGGGGGGGCGAGGGAGACCCAGTACTTC.

The J gene is TRBJ1-1, the V gene TRBV20-1; D gene ambiguous. V gave up 5 bases and J gave up 3 bases, with 25 bases separating them. This CDR3 spans 17 amino acids. The germline CDR1 and CDR2 sequences are DFQATT and SNEGSKA (reference sequence). CDR3 sequence: CSAPLAGNLVRDTEAFF. The CDR3 DNA follows: TGCAGTGCTCCTCTGGCGGGGAATCTGGTGCGGGACACTGAAGCTTTCTTT.

CDR3 sequence reads: CASNLYGGNTGELFF. The CDR3, as DNA: TGTGCCAGCAACCTCTACGGCGGGAACACCGGGGAGCTGTTTTTT. The chain joins TRBV11-2 to TRBJ2-2; D is uncertain. There are 15 residues in the CDR3. Germline V CDR1 and CDR2: SGHAT, FQNNGV. Trimming removed 7 bases from V and 1 base from J, with 13 bases in between.

V and J are TRBV2 and TRBJ2-3, with a weak D call TRBD2 (5 bases). Deletions cut 6 bases from V and 5 bases from J, with 9 bases between. CDR1 is SNHLY and CDR2 is FYNNEI in the germline V gene. The CDR3 is made up of 12 amino acids. The CDR3 loop reads CASRGSGDTQYF. The CDR3 DNA is TGTGCCAGCAGGGGGAGCGGAGATACGCAGTATTTT.

This clonotype was seen more than once but under ten times. The CDR3 reads CASSLARPSGGAIHAQQFF. CDR3 coding DNA: TGTGCCAGCAGCTTAGCTAGGCCTAGCGGGGGGGCCATCCACGCCCAGCAGTTCTTC. The chain employs TRBV7-8 and TRBJ2-1; TRBD2 aligns across 12 bases. Per the germline V gene, CDR1 is SGHVS and CDR2 is FQNEAQ. V shed 0 bases and J 11 bases; nucleotides not matched to a gene: 17. The CDR3 spans 19 residues.

This clonotype was seen more than once but under ten times. One end of the junction is discordant with germline, which a read error may explain. V gene TRBV6-5 combines with J gene TRBJ2-5, with D possibly matching TRBD2 (5 bases). The CDR3 is 14 amino acids. In germline, CDR1 is MNHEY, CDR2 SVGAGI. This chain's CDR3 is CARSFTTTQETQYF. DNA of the CDR3: TGTGCCAGAAGTTTCACGACTACCCAAGAGACCCAGTACTTC.

This clonotype was detected ten times or more. J is TRBJ2-4 and V is TRBV7-2, with a tentative D call TRBD2 (5 bases). This CDR3 comprises 16 residues. Germline V gene sequence: CDR1 SGHTA, CDR2 FQGNSA. Trimming removed 4 bases from V and 0 bases from J, with 13 bases in between. The chain's CDR3 is CASSSSGTVAKNIQYF. CDR3 bases: TGTGCCAGCAGCTCCAGCGGAACCGTAGCCAAAAACATTCAGTACTTC.

The rearrangement joins TRBV7-2 to TRBJ2-1; no clear D. V shed 5 bases and J shed 0 bases, with 14 bases lying between them. Germline V gene data show CDR1 as SGHTA and CDR2 as FQGNSA. This CDR3 has 16 residues. CDR3 in amino acids: CASSPLTGSSYNEQFF. The DNA of the CDR3 is TGTGCCAGCAGCCCCTTGACTGGAAGCTCCTACAATGAGCAGTTCTTC. Using reference TRBV7-2 and TRBJ2-1 for the parts outside the CDR3, the full variable domain is GAGVSQSPSNKVTEKGKDVELRCDPISGHTALYWYRQSLGQGLEFLIYFQGNSAPDKSGLPSDRFSAERTGGSVSTLTIQRTQQEDSAVYLCASSPLTGSSYNEQFFGPGTRLTVL.